The 18 T cell receptor beta chains given below trace back to one sample, sequenced in a study of blood T cells in healthy people across ages. A second roughly 6 to 12 cycle PCR used barcoded and J-beta primers. TCRdb called the 5' RACE reads again in MiXCR, with one record for every CDR3 protein. This table has around 1,000,000 distinct CDR3 sequences, less than 25% appearing once. A further study also used this sample, focusing on T cells of mothers and their children.

The sequenced sample was blood. Source of these receptors: a girl aged 2-10 years in good health.

Only a few counts were recorded for this clonotype. The chain carries TRBV7-9 and TRBJ2-5; D may be TRBD1 or TRBD2 (5 bases each). Matching the DNA end better, TRBJ2-7 makes the J call doubtful. This CDR3 spans 15 amino acids. CDR1 and CDR2 (germline): SEHNR, FQNEAQ (reference sequence). The CDR3: CASSGRDLESYEQYF. Here the CDR3 DNA reads TGTGCCAGCAGCGGACGGGACCTCGAGTCCTACGAGCAGTACTTC.

This clonotype was observed a few times. V gene TRBV9 combines with J gene TRBJ1-4; 8 bases line up with TRBD1. This CDR3 is built from 15 residues. Trimming at V came to 0 bases and at J to 5 bases, leaving 3 bases not matched to a gene. The germline CDR1 and CDR2 sequences are SGDLS and YYNGEE. The chain's CDR3 is CASSVGTGGNEKLFF. The CDR3 nucleotides read TGTGCCAGCAGCGTAGGTACAGGGGGGAATGAAAAACTGTTTTTT.

This clonotype was detected a few times. The V gene is TRBV29-1, the J gene TRBJ2-7, with D tentatively TRBD2 (6 bases). The CDR3 runs 13 residues. Germline CDR1 reads SQVTM; CDR2 reads ANQGSEA. Trimming pared 4 bases from V and 6 bases from J, leaving 16 bases between. The CDR3 DNA sequence: TGCAGCGTTGTATTGGGGGGTACGAGCGAGCAGTACTTC. Encoded protein: CSVVLGGTSEQYF.

The genes are TRBV7-6 and TRBJ2-1; 9 nucleotides align to TRBD2. From germline, CDR1 is SGHVS and CDR2 FNYEAQ. The trim removed 1 base at V and 8 bases at J, leaving 9 bases unmatched. CDR3 length: 16 residues. CDR3 nucleotide sequence: TGTGCCAGCAGCTTAGTAGGCGGGAGGGCCGGAGATGAGCAGTTCTTC. Amino acid sequence: CASSLVGGRAGDEQFF.

The chain combines TRBV12-3 or TRBV12-4 with TRBJ2-3, with D uncertain. The CDR3 length is 10 residues. The DNA of the CDR3 is TGTGTCTCCGGCCTAGATACGCAGTATTTT. This codes for CVSGLDTQYF.

The V gene is TRBV15, the J gene TRBJ2-5; D not certain. Germline lookup yields CDR1 LNHNV and CDR2 YYDKDF (reference sequence). Deletions cut 3 bases from V and 3 bases from J, with 14 bases between. The CDR3 contains 15 residues. The DNA for the CDR3 is TGTGCCACCAGCAGGGCCTTCGTGGAAGAAGAGACCCAGTACTTC. It encodes CATSRAFVEEETQYF.

In the case of this clonotype: Compared with germline, one end of the junction differs, possibly owing to a read error. This chain connects TRBV5-1 to TRBJ2-1; maybe TRBD2 (7 bases). The CDR3 runs to 14 residues. CDR1 and CDR2 (germline): SGHRS, YFSETQ. The chain's CDR3 is CASSLEQWGGRRLF. DNA of the CDR3: TGCGCCAGCAGCTTGGAACAGTGGGGGGGCCGCAGGCTCTTC.

The sample holds a few counts of this clonotype. The chain combines TRBV12-3 or TRBV12-4 with TRBJ2-5; perhaps TRBD2 as D (6 bases). The DNA matches TRBJ2-7 better at its end, which makes the J call doubtful. The CDR3 has 14 residues. CDR3 loop: CASSPPGESYEQYF. The CDR3 DNA reads as TGTGCCAGCTCCCCCCCGGGGGAATCCTACGAGCAGTACTTC.

The genes are TRBV29-1 and TRBJ2-2, with 10 bases fitting TRBD2. The V and J ends lost 2 bases and 6 bases, in that order; junction bases with no gene match: 12. Per the germline V gene, CDR1 is SQVTM and CDR2 is ANQGSEA. The CDR3 has 17 amino acids. The CDR3: CSVESAGGGNYPGELFF. In DNA, the CDR3 is TGCAGCGTTGAATCAGCGGGGGGGGGAAATTACCCCGGGGAGCTGTTTTTT.

This clonotype has only a few counts. The rearrangement joins TRBV4-1 to TRBJ2-7, with no clear D. The CDR3 runs to 13 residues. The V gene's germline CDR1 is MGHRA and CDR2 YSYEKL. With 1 base removed from V and 0 bases from J, the gap between germline ends came to 4 bases. The CDR3 coding sequence is TGCGCCAGCAGCCAAGGTGTCTCCTACGAGCAGTACTTC. Encoded protein: CASSQGVSYEQYF.

The chain has TRBV4-1 and TRBJ1-5, with 11 bases fitting TRBD1. From germline, CDR1 is MGHRA and CDR2 YSYEKL. The CDR3 is made up of 17 amino acids. Germline trimming cut 2 bases from V and 6 bases from J; bases unmatched to any gene: 9. CDR3 protein: CASSQPPGQGAFQPQHF. CDR3 nucleotide sequence: TGCGCCAGCAGCCAACCTCCTGGACAGGGGGCTTTTCAGCCCCAGCATTTT.

This chain uses TRBV20-1 with TRBJ2-5; TRBD2 might be the D (6 bases). Per germline, CDR1 DFQATT and CDR2 SNEGSKA (reference sequence). The germline V and J ends were trimmed by 5 bases and 5 bases, with 24 bases remaining between them. CDR3 length equals 16 residues. CDR3 amino acids: CSALREDRRFSETQYF. Here the CDR3 DNA reads TGCAGTGCTCTTAGGGAGGACCGCCGGTTTTCGGAGACCCAGTACTTC.

This clonotype came up a few times. CDR3: CASSLEEHRELFF. The CDR3 DNA reads as TGTGCCAGCAGCTTGGAGGAGCACCGGGAGCTGTTTTTT. The rearrangement links TRBV5-5 to TRBJ2-2, with D unclear. CDR1 SGHKS and CDR2 YYEKEE come from the germline V gene (reference sequence). V was clipped by 0 bases and J by 9 bases, with 9 bases between them. This CDR3 has 13 amino acids.

As for this clonotype: At one end the junction does not follow the germline gene, possibly because of a read error. The V call is TRBV11-2, the J call TRBJ2-6; D not certain. Germline V gene sequence: CDR1 SGHAT, CDR2 FQNNGV. The CDR3 loop spans 15 amino acids. For the CDR3, the DNA is TGTGCCGGCAGCCTCCGGAGCTCTGGGGCCAACGTCCTGACTTTC. Translation gives CAGSLRSSGANVLTF.

This sequence joins TRBV7-2 and TRBJ1-5; no reliable D call. The CDR3 spans 16 residues. Germline V gene data show CDR1 as SGHTA and CDR2 as FQGNSA. Trimming left V 5 bases short and J 0 bases short, with 14 bases between. CDR3 region: CASSPEALYSNQPQHF. The CDR3 coding sequence is TGTGCCAGCAGCCCAGAGGCCCTCTATAGCAATCAGCCCCAGCATTTT. Variable domain in full (rest from reference TRBV7-2 and TRBJ1-5): GAGVSQSPSNKVTEKGKDVELRCDPISGHTALYWYRQSLGQGLEFLIYFQGNSAPDKSGLPSDRFSAERTGGSVSTLTIQRTQQEDSAVYLCASSPEALYSNQPQHFGDGTRLSIL.

Ten or more counts support this clonotype. The V gene is TRBV5-1, the J gene TRBJ1-1; D ambiguous. This CDR3 has 15 residues. In germline, CDR1 is SGHRS, CDR2 YFSETQ. Trimming removed 3 bases at V and 1 base at J, with 13 bases between. This chain's CDR3 is CASSSDRWGNTEAFF. The CDR3 coding sequence is TGCGCCAGCAGCTCCGACCGTTGGGGGAACACTGAAGCTTTCTTT.

This clonotype was seen a few times. This chain uses TRBV13 with TRBJ1-1, with 7 bases aligning to TRBD1. Germline loops: CDR1 PRHDT, CDR2 FYEKMQ (reference sequence). This CDR3 has 15 residues. With 3 bases clipped from V and 2 bases from J, the junction kept 6 bases outside the gene matches. The CDR3 DNA sequence: TGTGCCAGCAGCTTCGAGACAGGGCCCAACACTGAAGCTTTCTTT. Translation gives CASSFETGPNTEAFF.

This clonotype has just a few counts. V and J are TRBV11-2 and TRBJ2-7; 10 bases line up with TRBD1. V dropped 5 bases and J dropped 7; count of bases not matched to a gene: 8. The CDR3 contains 14 residues. The germline CDR1 and CDR2 sequences are SGHAT and FQNNGV. The CDR3 is CASSLGQGNREQYF. The DNA for the CDR3 is TGTGCCAGCAGCCTGGGACAGGGGAACAGGGAGCAGTACTTC.